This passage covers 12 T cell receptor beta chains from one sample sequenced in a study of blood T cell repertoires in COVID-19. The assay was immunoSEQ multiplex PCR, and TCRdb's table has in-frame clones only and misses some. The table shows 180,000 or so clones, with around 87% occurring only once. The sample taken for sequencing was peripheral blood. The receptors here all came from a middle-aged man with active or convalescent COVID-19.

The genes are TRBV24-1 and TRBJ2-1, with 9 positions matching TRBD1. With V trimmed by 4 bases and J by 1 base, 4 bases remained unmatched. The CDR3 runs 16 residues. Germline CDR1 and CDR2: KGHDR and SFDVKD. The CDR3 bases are TGTGCCACCAGTGAGTTCGGGACAGGGTCCTACAATGAGCAGTTCTTC. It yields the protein CATSEFGTGSYNEQFF.

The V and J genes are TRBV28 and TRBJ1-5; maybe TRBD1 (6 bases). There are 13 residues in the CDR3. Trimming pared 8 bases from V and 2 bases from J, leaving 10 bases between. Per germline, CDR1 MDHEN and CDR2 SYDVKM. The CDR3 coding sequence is TGTGCCAGCCGTACAGGGCGCAATCAGCCCCAGCATTTT. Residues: CASRTGRNQPQHF.

CDR3 amino acids: CAWHRAENTEAFF. The CDR3 nucleotides are TGTGCCTGGCACAGGGCCGAGAACACTGAAGCTTTCTTT. This chain links TRBV30 with TRBJ1-1, with D perhaps TRBD1 (6 bases). V lost 5 bases to trimming and J lost 1 base, with 11 bases between them. The germline gives CDR1 GTSNPN, CDR2 SVGIG (reference sequence). This CDR3 contains 13 residues.

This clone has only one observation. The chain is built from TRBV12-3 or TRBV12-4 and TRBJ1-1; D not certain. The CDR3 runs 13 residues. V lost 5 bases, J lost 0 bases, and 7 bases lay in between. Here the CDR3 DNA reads TGTGCCAGCAGTCCGTTAATGAACACTGAAGCTTTCTTT. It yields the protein CASSPLMNTEAFF.

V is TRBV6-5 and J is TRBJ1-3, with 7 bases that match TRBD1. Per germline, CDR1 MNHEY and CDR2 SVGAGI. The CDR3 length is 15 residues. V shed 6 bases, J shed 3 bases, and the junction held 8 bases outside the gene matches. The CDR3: CASRPAGGYGNTIYF. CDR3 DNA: TGTGCCAGCAGGCCCGCAGGGGGATATGGAAACACCATATATTTT.

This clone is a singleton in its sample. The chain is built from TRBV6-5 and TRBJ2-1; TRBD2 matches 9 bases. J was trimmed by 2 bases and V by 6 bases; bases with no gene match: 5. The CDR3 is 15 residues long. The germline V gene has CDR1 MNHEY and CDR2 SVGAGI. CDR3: CASSPSGGTYNEQFF. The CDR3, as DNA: TGTGCCAGCAGCCCCAGCGGGGGGACCTACAATGAGCAGTTCTTC.

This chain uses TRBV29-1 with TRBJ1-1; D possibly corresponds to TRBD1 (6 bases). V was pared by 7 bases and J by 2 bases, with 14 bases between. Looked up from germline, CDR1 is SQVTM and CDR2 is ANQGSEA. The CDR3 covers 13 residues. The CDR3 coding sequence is TGCAGCGGGGGCAGGGACACAAACACTGAAGCTTTCTTT. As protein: CSGGRDTNTEAFF.

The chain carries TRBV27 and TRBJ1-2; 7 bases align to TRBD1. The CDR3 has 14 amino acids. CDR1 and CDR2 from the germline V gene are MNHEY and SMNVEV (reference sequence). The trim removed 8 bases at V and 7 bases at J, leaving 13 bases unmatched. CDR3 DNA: TGTGCCAGCTTTCAGGACAGGTTAGAACCTGGCTACACCTTC. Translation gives CASFQDRLEPGYTF.

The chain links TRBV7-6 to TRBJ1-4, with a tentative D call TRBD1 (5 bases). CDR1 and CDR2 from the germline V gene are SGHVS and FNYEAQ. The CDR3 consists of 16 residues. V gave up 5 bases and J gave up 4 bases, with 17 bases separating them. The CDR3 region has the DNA TGTGCCAGCAGCCGGGGGTCGGCTTTGTATAATGAAAAACTGTTTTTT. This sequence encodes CASSRGSALYNEKLFF.

CDR3: CASSVDGGLGDGYTF. CDR3 in DNA: TGTGCCAGCAGTGTGGATGGGGGACTTGGCGATGGCTACACCTTC. This chain connects TRBV2 to TRBJ1-2; D is perhaps TRBD1 (5 bases). The length of the CDR3 is 15 residues. CDR1 and CDR2 from the germline V gene are SNHLY and FYNNEI. V dropped 4 bases and J dropped 6 bases, with 18 bases sitting between them.

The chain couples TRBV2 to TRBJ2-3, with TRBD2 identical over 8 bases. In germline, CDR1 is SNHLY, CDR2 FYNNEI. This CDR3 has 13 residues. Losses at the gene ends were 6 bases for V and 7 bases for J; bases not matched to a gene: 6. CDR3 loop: CASSGLAPNTQYF. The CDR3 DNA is TGTGCCAGCAGCGGACTAGCTCCAAATACGCAGTATTTT.

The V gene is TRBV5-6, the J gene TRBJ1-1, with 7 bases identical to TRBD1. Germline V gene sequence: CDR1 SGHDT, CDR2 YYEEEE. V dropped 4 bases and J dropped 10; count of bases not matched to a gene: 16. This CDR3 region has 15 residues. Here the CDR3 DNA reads TGTGCCAGCAGCCAGGGTGGCCGAGACAGGGATGGAGCTTTCTTT. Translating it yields CASSQGGRDRDGAFF.